These 19 T cell receptor beta chains share one sample of origin, sequenced in a study of blood T cells in healthy people across ages. Primers used in a second PCR of roughly 7 to 12 cycles were a sample-barcoded 5' primer and a J-beta primer mix. A single record per CDR3 protein comes from TCRdb applying MiXCR to the 5' RACE reads. The data hold under 1 million distinct CDR3 sequences, with 40% to 50% observed a single time. The sample taken for sequencing was blood. The receptors derive from a man aged 55 to 70 in good health.

This chain connects TRBV20-1 to TRBJ1-5, with D possibly TRBD1 on 6 matching bases. With 3 bases removed from V and 7 bases from J, the gap between germline ends came to 16 bases. CDR3 length: 14 amino acids. Germline lookup yields CDR1 DFQATT and CDR2 SNEGSKA (reference sequence). CDR3 DNA sequence: TGCAGTGCTAGGGGGGGCAGGGGAGGCCAGCCCCAGCATTTT. Translating it yields CSARGGRGGQPQHF.

This clonotype has more than one count but fewer than ten. This sequence joins TRBV24-1 and TRBJ2-3, with 8 bases matching TRBD1. V dropped 4 bases and J dropped 8; count of bases not matched to a gene: 13. Germline loops: CDR1 KGHDR, CDR2 SFDVKD. The CDR3 is 16 amino acids. The DNA for the CDR3 is TGTGCCACCAGTGACTCTGACAGGGGAGGACGAGGTACGCAGTATTTT. It yields the protein CATSDSDRGGRGTQYF.

This clonotype was counted between two and nine times. The J gene is TRBJ1-4, the V gene TRBV5-1; TRBD1 is a possible D gene (6 bases). The CDR3 runs 14 residues. Germline CDR1 reads SGHRS; CDR2 reads YFSETQ. Trimming stripped 2 bases from V and 8 bases from J, with 13 bases between. DNA of the CDR3: TGCGCCAGCAGCTTAACAGGGCAGGACGAAAAACTGTTTTTT. Its translation is CASSLTGQDEKLFF.

On this clonotype itself: The germline gene is not matched at one end of the junction; a read error may be the cause. The gene calls are TRBV20-1 and TRBJ2-6; D may match TRBD1 or TRBD2 (5 bases each). The CDR3 has 15 amino acids. Germline V CDR1 and CDR2: DFQATT, SNEGSKA (reference sequence). The CDR3 region has the DNA TGCAGTGCTAGCTCTAGGTCCTCCGGGGCCGACGTCCTGACTTTC. Encoded protein: CSASSRSSGADVLTF.

The chain has TRBV7-6 and TRBJ2-5; either TRBD1 or TRBD2 may supply D (5 bases each). CDR1 SGHVS and CDR2 FNYEAQ come from the germline V gene. The CDR3 totals 15 residues. The V and J ends lost 1 base and 2 bases respectively, with 11 bases between them. CDR3 protein: CASSLGGNVQETQYF. CDR3 nucleotides: TGTGCCAGCAGCTTAGGGGGGAATGTACAAGAGACCCAGTACTTC. Together with reference TRBV7-6 and TRBJ2-5, the CDR3 gives the full variable domain: GAGVSQSPRYKVTKRGQDVALRCDPISGHVSLYWYRQALGQGPEFLTYFNYEAQQDKSGLPNDRFSAERPEGSISTLTIQRTEQRDSAMYRCASSLGGNVQETQYFGPGTRLLVL.

This chain uses TRBV20-1 with TRBJ2-7; TRBD1 aligns across 9 bases. This CDR3 contains 14 residues. The junction had 5 bases not matched to a gene; V was cut back by 0 bases and J by 5 bases. Germline values: CDR1 DFQATT, CDR2 SNEGSKA (reference sequence). The CDR3, as DNA: TGCAGTGCTAGAGATGTGGACAGGGGTAACGAGCAGTACTTC. Protein sequence: CSARDVDRGNEQYF.

The CDR3 is CAWTIPGGQGNYEQYF. The CDR3 DNA sequence: TGTGCCTGGACCATACCCGGTGGGCAGGGAAACTACGAGCAGTACTTC. The chain has TRBV30 and TRBJ2-7, with a weak D call TRBD1 (5 bases). The length of the CDR3 is 16 residues. The germline V gene has CDR1 GTSNPN and CDR2 SVGIG (reference sequence). Trimming took 4 bases from V and 3 from J, leaving 22 bases between them.

The chain combines TRBV20-1 with TRBJ2-7; 8 bases map to TRBD2. The germline CDR1 and CDR2 sequences are DFQATT and SNEGSKA (reference sequence). The J segment lost 6 bases and the V segment lost 2 bases, leaving 9 bases of the junction unmatched. The CDR3 contains 14 residues. The CDR3 loop is CSARLPGLEGEQYF. CDR3 DNA: TGCAGTGCTAGACTTCCGGGACTAGAAGGCGAGCAGTACTTC.

This clonotype has more than one count but fewer than ten. This chain joins TRBV5-6 and TRBJ2-7; TRBD1 agrees at 7 bases. Losses at the gene ends were 1 base for V and 2 bases for J; bases not matched to a gene: 15. Germline CDR1 is SGHDT and CDR2 is YYEEEE. The CDR3 consists of 18 residues. CDR3 sequence reads: CASSLTLGVTGKTYEQYF. In DNA form, the CDR3 reads TGTGCCAGCAGCTTGACCCTGGGCGTGACAGGGAAAACCTACGAGCAGTACTTC.

V is TRBV12-3 or TRBV12-4 and J is TRBJ2-7, with D possibly being TRBD1 (6 bases). The length of the CDR3 is 15 residues. The V gene lost 5 bases and the J gene lost 4 bases, with 18 bases spanning the gap. CDR3 in DNA: TGTGCCAGCAGTACAGGGACAACAAACTTTTACGAGCAGTACTTC. It specifies CASSTGTTNFYEQYF.

V is TRBV20-1 and J is TRBJ2-5, with 9 positions matching TRBD1. Germline assignment: CDR1 DFQATT and CDR2 SNEGSKA (reference sequence). This CDR3 spans 15 amino acids. The V gene end was trimmed by 0 bases and the J gene end by 3 bases; junction bases not matched to a gene: 5. The CDR3 region has the DNA TGCAGTGCTAGAGATCACAGGGGGCGAAAAGAGACCCAGTACTTC. Its protein product is CSARDHRGRKETQYF.

This clonotype was seen only a few times. The gene calls are TRBV7-2 and TRBJ2-3; D is undetermined. This CDR3 region has 16 residues. The germline V and J ends were trimmed by 2 bases and 2 bases, with 14 bases remaining between them. Per germline, CDR1 SGHTA and CDR2 FQGNSA. CDR3 residues: CASSLYLAPDTDTQYF. The CDR3 DNA reads as TGTGCCAGCAGCTTATACCTCGCCCCGGACACAGATACGCAGTATTTT. The full variable domain, its missing parts supplied by reference TRBV7-2 and TRBJ2-3, is GAGVSQSPSNKVTEKGKDVELRCDPISGHTALYWYRQSLGQGLEFLIYFQGNSAPDKSGLPSDRFSAERTGGSVSTLTIQRTQQEDSAVYLCASSLYLAPDTDTQYFGPGTRLTVL.

This chain uses TRBV10-1 with TRBJ2-7, with D tentatively TRBD1 (6 bases). Germline loops: CDR1 WNHNN, CDR2 SYGVQD (reference sequence). CDR3 length: 15 amino acids. Trimming shortened V by 5 bases and J by 7 bases, and 21 bases separated the two germline ends. CDR3 bases: TGCGCCAGCAGTCCAACAGGGTTTGACAACAATGAGCAGTACTTC. Translation: CASSPTGFDNNEQYF.

This clonotype has only a few counts. DNA of the CDR3: TGTGCCAGCAGCCCAGGACTTCGGAGGGATAACTATGGCTACACCTTC. It yields the protein CASSPGLRRDNYGYTF. J is TRBJ1-2 and V is TRBV7-2; no reliable D call. Germline lookup yields CDR1 SGHTA and CDR2 FQGNSA. The CDR3 length is 16 residues. V was cut by 5 bases and J by 1 base, with 17 bases left in between.

The chain links TRBV5-1 to TRBJ1-2; 8 nucleotides agree with TRBD1. This CDR3 spans 16 amino acids. CDR1 and CDR2 from the germline V gene are SGHRS and YFSETQ. Losses at the gene ends were 4 bases for V and 7 bases for J; bases not matched to a gene: 15. CDR3 loop: CASSTAHAGTGGGYTF. CDR3 bases: TGCGCCAGCAGCACTGCCCACGCCGGGACAGGTGGTGGCTACACCTTC.

This clonotype came up a few times. The chain combines TRBV20-1 with TRBJ2-1; 7 positions agree with TRBD2. The CDR3 extends over 15 amino acids. Germline CDR1 and CDR2: DFQATT and SNEGSKA (reference sequence). Losses at the gene ends were 4 bases for V and 0 bases for J; bases not matched to a gene: 6. The chain's CDR3 is CSANPAGSSYNEQFF. The CDR3 region has the DNA TGCAGTGCTAACCCAGCGGGGAGCTCCTACAATGAGCAGTTCTTC.

The CDR3 protein is CARADSQLQNTQYF. The CDR3 DNA sequence: TGTGCCCGAGCGGACAGCCAGTTGCAAAATACGCAGTATTTT. The chain joins TRBV30 to TRBJ2-3; possible D gene TRBD1, 6 bases. Per the germline V gene, CDR1 is GTSNPN and CDR2 is SVGIG (reference sequence). The CDR3 runs 14 residues. V was pared by 8 bases and J by 7 bases, with 22 bases between.

The rearrangement joins TRBV7-2 to TRBJ2-7; the D gene is possibly TRBD2 (5 bases). Germline V lookup: CDR1 SGHTA, CDR2 FQGNSA. CDR3 length: 14 amino acids. The V gene lost 2 bases and the J gene lost 3 bases, with 11 bases spanning the gap. CDR3 DNA sequence: TGTGCCAGCAGCTTAAGCCTAGCCGGCTACGAGCAGTACTTC. It encodes CASSLSLAGYEQYF.

This rearrangement joins TRBV20-1 to TRBJ1-5, with D tentatively TRBD1 (6 bases). Germline assignment: CDR1 DFQATT and CDR2 SNEGSKA (reference sequence). V was pared by 0 bases and J by 0 bases, with 15 bases between. The CDR3 spans 17 residues. The CDR3 DNA reads as TGCAGTGCTAGAGACGGACAGAGAACACATAGCAATCAGCCCCAGCATTTT. It yields the protein CSARDGQRTHSNQPQHF.